This T cell receptor (beta chain) was sequenced in a study of blood T cell repertoires in COVID-19 (dated by TCRdb to 2020 to 2022). Background on the whole study: Samples from collaborators originated in the United States, Italy and Spain and spanned both the acute and convalescent phases of COVID-19. The repertoires were released in a freely available public database intended as a resource for research on the immune response to SARS-CoV-2. Samples were obtained from the ongoing ImmuneRACE study (first 160 participants) and from about 1,300 subjects provided by 6 global collaborators. Nearly every sample came with metadata listing a de-identified subject ID, COVID-19 status, age in years and sex. Where HLA class I and class II types were available, the types were taken from metadata supplied by the sample provider, not from assay-based typing. The material from the prospective study consisted of cDNA or gDNA derived from T cells, B-cell-depleted T cells, or PBMCs. The dataset comprised deeply sampled blood TCRbeta repertoires from subjects exposed to, actively infected with, or recovered from COVID-19.

Comment on this clone: The specificity of this receptor is unknown. No quality values exist for individual bases; no much larger clone is one base distant.

The CDR3 runs 12 residues from the cysteine to the phenylalanine. CDR3 DNA is the only sequence kept; it has 36 bases, read in frame from the first base. V loses 5 bases of germline sequence and J loses 6 bases, and the interval between the two ends is 7 bases. CDR1 SGHTA and CDR2 FQGNSA were looked up in the germline V gene. The collaborating institutions used their own protocols to collect whole blood in K2EDTA tubes. Collaborator samples were shipped for TCRbeta analysis as frozen whole blood, isolated PBMCs, or DNA extracted from either sample type. The paper's findings and limits, for the study overall: The quantity of clinical and demographic metadata differed by source and by participant and was supplied without curation.

TCRbeta CDR3 regions were amplified from genomic DNA by means of the immunoSEQ Assay, a bias-controlled multiplex PCR. The authors' pipeline ran thus. Nucleated cell counts per sample were estimated from amplification of reference gene primers within the assay. To quantify the absolute abundance of each unique TCRbeta CDR3 rearrangement, sequence reads were collapsed and filtered. For each sample, productive Simpson clonality was calculated as the square root of Simpson's diversity index across productive rearrangements. TCRdb stores this immuneACCESS table with in-frame sequences only. Part of the clones is absent; in the studies checked, under half of the shortfall reflects unresolved V genes, and no reason is known for the rest. V, J and clone size were drawn from that table, and D and trimming were deduced from the DNA. Across this sample there are about 11,000 clones, with approximately 88% seen only once. 4% to 5.5% of the sample goes to the ten largest clones.

Sequencing was done on a sample of peripheral blood. The receptor was derived from a human donor in a cohort sampled during active COVID-19. The chain employs TRBV7-2 and TRBJ2-2, and TRBD2 may be the D gene, going by 5 matching bases. CDR3 region: CASSPSSGELFF. At the DNA level, the sequence is TGTGCCAGCAGCCCTAGCTCCGGGGAGCTGTTTTTT.